Shown below are 24 T cell receptor beta chains from a single sample sequenced in a study of blood T cell repertoires in COVID-19. The table came from immunoSEQ multiplex PCR; TCRdb's copy has only in-frame clones and leaves some out. Of 45,000 to 55,000 clones listed, over 80% are singletons. The sample taken for sequencing was peripheral blood. The source is a human donor in a cohort sampled during active COVID-19.

The chain links TRBV7-8 to TRBJ2-1; D is unclear. The length of the CDR3 is 12 residues. Trimming took 2 bases from V and 9 from J, leaving 8 bases between them. The V gene's germline CDR1 is SGHVS and CDR2 FQNEAQ. Here the CDR3 reads CASSLRRSEQFF. The CDR3 bases are TGTGCCAGCAGCTTAAGACGGAGTGAGCAGTTCTTC.

The J gene is TRBJ1-2, the V gene TRBV4-3, with a weak D call TRBD1 (5 bases). The V gene's germline CDR1 is LGHNA and CDR2 YSLEER. Between the trimmed V and J ends, which lost 4 bases and 8 bases, there was a span of 11 bases. The CDR3 is 12 residues long. CDR3 bases: TGCGCCAGCAGCCTAGGGGAGGGAGGCTACACCTTC. Its protein product is CASSLGEGGYTF.

J is TRBJ2-1 and V is TRBV7-2; TRBD1 matches at 7 bases. Germline-derived CDR1 and CDR2 are SGHTA and FQGNSA. This CDR3 has 16 amino acids. The V gene end was trimmed by 4 bases and the J gene end by 4 bases; junction bases not matched to a gene: 10. The CDR3 reads CASSWARDSLYNEQFF. CDR3 bases: TGTGCCAGCAGCTGGGCCCGGGACAGCCTTTACAATGAGCAGTTCTTC.

V and J are TRBV7-2 and TRBJ2-3; 7 nucleotides agree with TRBD2. The CDR3 runs 17 residues. J lost 0 bases, V lost 4 bases, and 10 bases had no gene match. Germline V CDR1 and CDR2: SGHTA, FQGNSA. CDR3: CASSSQPLAVSTDTQYF. CDR3 nucleotide sequence: TGTGCCAGCAGCTCACAGCCCCTAGCGGTGAGCACAGATACGCAGTATTTT.

The chain couples TRBV2 to TRBJ1-1; D remains unclear. The CDR3 consists of 12 residues. Germline V lookup: CDR1 SNHLY, CDR2 FYNNEI. V shed 1 base and J shed 7 bases, with 7 bases lying between them. In DNA form, the CDR3 reads TGTGCCAGCAGTGAAGTGGCACGTGAAGCTTTCTTT. Translation: CASSEVAREAFF. The full variable domain, with the rest looked up from reference TRBV2 and TRBJ1-1, is EPEVTQTPSHQVTQMGQEVILRCVPISNHLYFYWYRQILGQKVEFLVSFYNNEISEKSEIFDDQFSVERPDGSNFTLKIRSTKLEDSAMYFCASSEVAREAFFGQGTRLTVV.

In its sample, this clone was seen a few times. The chain recombines TRBV2 with TRBJ2-7; 8 nucleotides line up with TRBD1. Germline CDR1 is SNHLY and CDR2 is FYNNEI. V was pared by 2 bases and J by 1 base, with 7 bases of the junction left unmatched. CDR3 length equals 16 residues. The chain's CDR3 is CASSEHGTGLSYEQYF. CDR3 bases: TGTGCCAGCAGTGAACATGGGACAGGACTTTCCTACGAGCAGTACTTC.

The chain carries TRBV2 and TRBJ1-1; 11 bases are shared with TRBD1. The CDR3 is 15 amino acids. V lost 5 bases and J lost 4; bases outside the gene matches: 6. CDR1 SNHLY and CDR2 FYNNEI come from the germline V gene. The CDR3 nucleotides are TGTGCCAGCAGTCTTTCCGGGACAGGGGGCACTGAAGCTTTCTTT. Translation: CASSLSGTGGTEAFF. Full variable domain (rest looked up from reference TRBV2 and TRBJ1-1): EPEVTQTPSHQVTQMGQEVILRCVPISNHLYFYWYRQILGQKVEFLVSFYNNEISEKSEIFDDQFSVERPDGSNFTLKIRSTKLEDSAMYFCASSLSGTGGTEAFFGQGTRLTVV.

The genes are TRBV10-1 and TRBJ2-1; 8 bases align to TRBD2. V lost 3 bases, J lost 4 bases, and 11 bases stayed unmatched. Germline CDR1 and CDR2: WNHNN and SYGVQD (reference sequence). CDR3 length: 17 amino acids. CDR3 loop: CASSDPPGAGVYNEQFF. The DNA of the CDR3 is TGCGCCAGCAGTGACCCACCGGGAGCGGGGGTTTACAATGAGCAGTTCTTC.

There are a few counts of this clone. This chain joins TRBV27 and TRBJ2-3; 7 bases are a match to TRBD2. This CDR3 is built from 13 residues. Trimming at V came to 6 bases and at J to 7 bases, leaving 7 bases not matched to a gene. Germline lookup yields CDR1 MNHEY and CDR2 SMNVEV (reference sequence). In DNA form, the CDR3 reads TGTGCCAGCAGCTCAGACGGGGGGAATACGCAGTATTTT. Amino acids: CASSSDGGNTQYF.

There are a few counts of this clone. The chain is built from TRBV3-1 (or the pseudogene TRBV3-2) and TRBJ1-6; D is ambiguous. V was cut by 2 bases and J by 8 bases, with 13 bases left in between. CDR1 LGHDT and CDR2 YNNKEL come from the germline V gene (reference sequence). The CDR3 contains 15 residues. DNA of the CDR3: TGTGCCAGCAGCCAAAACCCTGGCGGTTATTCACCCCTCCACTTT. It specifies CASSQNPGGYSPLHF.

The rearrangement links TRBV10-1 to TRBJ2-1; 12 bases map to TRBD2. The germline V gene encodes CDR1 WNHNN and CDR2 SYGVQD (reference sequence). Trimming at V came to 3 bases and at J to 7 bases, leaving 1 base not matched to a gene. The CDR3 length is 14 residues. DNA of the CDR3: TGCGCCAGCAGTGATACTAGCGGGAGGAATGAGCAGTTCTTC. It is translated as CASSDTSGRNEQFF.

This clone has only one observation. The chain carries TRBV6-5 and TRBJ2-1; TRBD2 is a possible D gene (6 bases). This CDR3 is 13 amino acids long. Trimming left V 6 bases short and J 9 bases short, with 15 bases between. CDR1 is MNHEY, CDR2 SVGAGI, per germline. The CDR3 loop reads CASSLGLASEQFF. Here the CDR3 DNA reads TGTGCCAGCAGCCTGGGACTGGCGAGTGAGCAGTTCTTC.

The gene calls are TRBV30 and TRBJ2-5; 7 positions agree with TRBD1. Germline CDR1 GTSNPN, CDR2 SVGIG (reference sequence). V gave up 4 bases and J gave up 5 bases; unmatched junction bases: 10. The CDR3 length is 14 residues. CDR3: CAWKNRDSYETQYF. CDR3 coding DNA: TGTGCCTGGAAAAACCGGGACAGCTATGAGACCCAGTACTTC.

The V gene is TRBV7-2, the J gene TRBJ2-4; D gene ambiguous. Trimming pared 4 bases from V and 1 base from J, leaving 8 bases between. The CDR3 extends over 14 amino acids. Germline V gene sequence: CDR1 SGHTA, CDR2 FQGNSA. CDR3 region: CASSSTPAKNIQYF. DNA of the CDR3: TGTGCCAGCAGCTCGACACCGGCCAAAAACATTCAGTACTTC.

This chain uses TRBV5-8 with TRBJ1-1; 7 bases align to TRBD1. CDR1 and CDR2 from the germline V gene are SGHTS and YDEGEE. The CDR3 runs 14 residues. V lost 0 bases and J lost 6; bases outside the gene matches: 5. CDR3 nucleotide sequence: TGTGCCAGCAGCTTGGTAAGGGGGCCGTCTGAAGCTTTCTTT. The encoded protein is CASSLVRGPSEAFF.

The V and J genes are TRBV2 and TRBJ1-4; 10 bases are shared with TRBD1. The CDR3 is 15 amino acids. Germline assignment: CDR1 SNHLY and CDR2 FYNNEI. The V gene end was trimmed by 6 bases and the J gene end by 7 bases; junction bases not matched to a gene: 8. The CDR3 spells CASSRRTGGGEKLFF. DNA of the CDR3: TGTGCCAGCAGCCGAAGGACAGGGGGTGGTGAAAAACTGTTTTTT.

The chain employs TRBV5-5 and TRBJ2-1, with 10 nucleotides matching TRBD2. The germline CDR1 and CDR2 sequences are SGHKS and YYEKEE (reference sequence). The V segment lost 5 bases and the J segment 5 bases; nucleotides outside the gene matches: 7. The CDR3 is 15 residues long. In DNA, the CDR3 is TGTGCCAGCAGGGGTGAGCGGGAGGGCAACAATGAGCAGTTCTTC. Translating it yields CASRGEREGNNEQFF.

The rearrangement uses TRBV4-1 and TRBJ1-3; a possible D gene is TRBD1 (5 bases). The V gene's germline CDR1 is MGHRA and CDR2 YSYEKL. The CDR3 loop spans 16 amino acids. Trimming took 1 base from V and 0 from J, leaving 10 bases between them. The CDR3 loop is CASSQVHRLSGNTIYF. CDR3 bases: TGCGCCAGCAGCCAAGTGCACAGGCTCTCTGGAAACACCATATATTTT.

The V call is TRBV4-2, the J call TRBJ2-5; 9 bases fit TRBD1. The J segment lost 3 bases and the V segment lost 6 bases, leaving 11 bases of the junction unmatched. Germline V gives CDR1 LGHNA, CDR2 YNFKEQ. The CDR3 has 16 residues. Written as DNA, the CDR3 is TGTGCCAGCAGGGTGGGGACAGGGTCCGATGAAGAGACCCAGTACTTC. Translating gives CASRVGTGSDEETQYF.

V and J are TRBV5-4 and TRBJ2-7; 7 bases line up with TRBD1. Germline assignment: CDR1 SGHNT and CDR2 YYREEE (reference sequence). CDR3 length: 14 amino acids. Trimming at V came to 3 bases and at J to 3 bases, leaving 6 bases not matched to a gene. In nucleotides, the CDR3 is TGTGCCAGCAGCTCAAGACAGGGCCTCTACGAGCAGTACTTC. This encodes CASSSRQGLYEQYF.

The V gene is TRBV7-2, the J gene TRBJ1-5; D is ambiguous. Germline V gives CDR1 SGHTA, CDR2 FQGNSA. Trimming left V 6 bases short and J 0 bases short, with 9 bases between. This CDR3 has 14 amino acids. CDR3 amino acids: CASRLLNSNQPQHF. The CDR3 DNA reads as TGTGCCAGCAGACTTTTGAATAGCAATCAGCCCCAGCATTTT.

The chain carries TRBV6-5 and TRBJ2-1; TRBD2 matches 12 bases. The J segment lost 7 bases and the V segment lost 4 bases, leaving 2 bases of the junction unmatched. This CDR3 contains 14 residues. CDR1 is MNHEY and CDR2 is SVGAGI in the germline V gene. The CDR3 DNA follows: TGTGCCAGCAGTTTAACTAGCGGGAGGAATGAGCAGTTCTTC. Its translation is CASSLTSGRNEQFF.

As concerns this clone: Within the sample, other DNA sequences also encode this same CDR3. V usage is TRBV5-1 and J usage is TRBJ2-2; 8 nucleotides line up with TRBD1. This CDR3 is 15 amino acids long. Germline CDR1 reads SGHRS; CDR2 reads YFSETQ. V lost 3 bases, J lost 1 base, and 2 bases stayed unmatched. The CDR3 loop reads CASSSGTGNTGELFF. CDR3 coding DNA: TGCGCCAGCAGCTCGGGGACAGGGAACACCGGGGAGCTGTTTTTT.

The J gene is TRBJ1-2, the V gene TRBV25-1, with D hard to call. V was clipped by 8 bases and J by 2 bases, with 15 bases between them. The germline V gene encodes CDR1 MGHDK and CDR2 SYGVNS. The CDR3 runs to 14 residues. The CDR3 bases are TGTGCCAGCTCCACTTCCAGGAAAAACTATGGCTACACCTTC. It specifies CASSTSRKNYGYTF.